The clone carrying this TCR beta chain was recorded at least ten times. Antigen unknown. This record comes from a study of cytomegalovirus exposure and HLA in healthy donors. Study observations and caveats: Most TCR sequences were seen very rarely across donors, but some public TCRs occurred in many. The listing of 150 to 200 TCR beta chains classed them as cytomegalovirus-associated.

The germline V and J ends were trimmed by 3 bases and 3 bases, with 11 bases remaining between them. Germline CDR1 MRHNA, CDR2 SNTAGT. The CDR3 totals 14 residues. Method: immunoSEQ multiplex PCR; TCRdb's copy keeps in-frame clones and lacks some. The sample yields some 120,000 clones, about 90% seen once. The validation cohort, a group of 90 to 150 subjects, included the donors and was separate from the approximately 650-subject first cohort. Sequenced sample: PBMCs. The V call is TRBV6-4, the J call TRBJ1-2, with D maybe TRBD1 (5 bases). This TCR derives from a woman aged 18-29 years in good health and CMV-seronegative. CDR3 region: CASSEGTGHYGYTF. The CDR3 DNA follows: TGTGCCAGCAGTGAAGGAACAGGACACTATGGCTACACCTTC.